This paragraph reports one T cell receptor beta chain. The antigen is unknown. Via MiXCR, TCRdb re-called the reads, giving one row per CDR3 protein. The sample includes approximately 250,000 distinct CDR3 sequences, approximately 22% of them seen just once. This CDR3 region has 15 residues. V lost 1 base, J lost 7 bases, and 14 bases lay in between. CDR1 and CDR2 from the germline V gene are SEHNR and FQNEAQ (reference sequence). This specimen belongs to a study of T cell repertoires in cytomegalovirus infection. Overall study context: It can be stated that public TCR beta signatures indicated CMV infection as well as a matching HLA type. The study, taken as a whole, reports: Public TCR beta family frequency separated CMV-and-HLA carriers, including in an independent cohort. Ex vivo, HLA-C-restricted CMV-specific TCR beta clonotypes prevailed over the rest of the response.

The chain links TRBV7-9 to TRBJ2-1; unclear D gene. Source material: CD8+ T cells from PBMCs. The sequence derives from a human donor in good health (CMV status not recorded). Some clones in this sample may be carry-over from other donors' samples. The CDR3 spells CASSLGQAPWNEQFF. As DNA, the CDR3 is TGTGCCAGCAGCTTAGGGCAGGCCCCTTGGAATGAGCAGTTCTTC.